These 10 T cell receptor beta chains share one sample of origin, sequenced in a study of cytomegalovirus exposure and HLA in healthy donors. PCR involved 60 Vbeta and 13 Jbeta primers. TCRdb keeps only in-frame clones here, not all; method: immunoSEQ multiplex PCR. The table includes roughly 150,000 clones, about 81% detected once. The sample was PBMCs. The receptors originated from a girl aged 2 to 10 in good health and CMV-seropositive.

This clone was recorded once. V usage is TRBV18 and J usage is TRBJ1-3; possible D gene TRBD1, 5 bases. The CDR3 is 17 residues long. V lost 4 bases to trimming and J lost 0 bases, with 16 bases between them. The V gene's germline CDR1 is KGHSH and CDR2 LQKENI. The CDR3 protein is CASSRVDSTVSGNTIYF. As DNA, the CDR3 is TGTGCCAGCTCACGGGTTGACAGCACCGTCTCTGGAAACACCATATATTTT.

The chain couples TRBV6-5 to TRBJ2-3; possibly TRBD2 for D (6 bases). This CDR3 comprises 15 residues. Germline loops: CDR1 MNHEY, CDR2 SVGAGI. Trimming shortened V by 5 bases and J by 0 bases, and 12 bases separated the two germline ends. In nucleotides, the CDR3 is TGTGCCAGCAGTCGCCTAGCGCCTAGCACAGATACGCAGTATTTT. It translates to CASSRLAPSTDTQYF.

This clone was found a few times. V gene TRBV30 combines with J gene TRBJ2-3; 9 bases map to TRBD1. Looked up from germline, CDR1 is GTSNPN and CDR2 is SVGIG (reference sequence). The CDR3 sequence is 14 residues long. The junction had 2 bases not matched to a gene; V was cut back by 0 bases and J by 4 bases. This CDR3 is CAWSVGQGSDTQYF. In nucleotides, the CDR3 is TGTGCCTGGAGTGTTGGACAGGGGTCAGATACGCAGTATTTT.

The rearrangement uses TRBV28 and TRBJ2-3; D might be TRBD2 (6 bases). This CDR3 region has 15 residues. V was trimmed by 3 bases and J by 3 bases, leaving 13 bases between them. Germline lookup yields CDR1 MDHEN and CDR2 SYDVKM. The CDR3 coding sequence is TGTGCCAGCAGTTTCCCGGGAGAAGGTACAGATACGCAGTATTTT. Protein product: CASSFPGEGTDTQYF.

J is TRBJ1-1 and V is TRBV30; TRBD1 matches at 11 bases. Germline V lookup: CDR1 GTSNPN, CDR2 SVGIG (reference sequence). CDR3 size: 14 residues. Trimming removed 2 bases from V and 7 bases from J; junction bases left unmatched: 6. The CDR3 sequence: CAWSTGQGAGEAFF. In nucleotides, the CDR3 is TGTGCCTGGAGTACCGGACAGGGGGCCGGTGAAGCTTTCTTT.

Here the CDR3 reads CASSLGGGNKNIQYF. The CDR3, as DNA: TGTGCCAGCAGCTTAGGAGGGGGAAACAAAAACATTCAGTACTTC. This chain uses TRBV7-9 with TRBJ2-4; D may be TRBD1 (6 bases). Germline V gene sequence: CDR1 SEHNR, CDR2 FQNEAQ (reference sequence). This CDR3 comprises 15 residues. V gave up 1 base and J gave up 3 bases, with 10 bases separating them.

This clone appeared once. The DNA of the CDR3 is TGCGCCAGCAGCTTTGACGGGACTAGCGGGAGACCCGGGGAGCTGTTTTTT. Protein product: CASSFDGTSGRPGELFF. The genes are TRBV5-1 and TRBJ2-2, with 14 nucleotides matching TRBD2. This CDR3 has 17 residues. Germline V CDR1 and CDR2: SGHRS, YFSETQ. V was clipped by 2 bases and J by 6 bases; unmatched bases: 6.

The chain employs TRBV13 and TRBJ2-1; weak D call: TRBD2 (8 bases). The V and J ends lost 0 bases and 11 bases respectively, with 17 bases between them. Germline V gene data show CDR1 as PRHDT and CDR2 as FYEKMQ (reference sequence). The CDR3 runs to 15 residues. CDR3 DNA sequence: TGTGCCAGCAGCTTAGGCGGGACTAGGGGGCATCAGCAGTTCTTC. It encodes CASSLGGTRGHQQFF.

This chain links TRBV2 with TRBJ1-2; D not resolved. The germline V and J ends were trimmed by 5 bases and 3 bases, with 10 bases remaining between them. Germline V CDR1 and CDR2: SNHLY, FYNNEI. This CDR3 is 13 amino acids long. The CDR3 protein is CASSPLEDYGYTF. The CDR3 bases are TGTGCCAGCAGTCCCCTGGAGGACTATGGCTACACCTTC.

The genes are TRBV6-1 and TRBJ1-1; D perhaps matches TRBD1 (5 bases). V lost 4 bases and J lost 11, with 23 bases in between. There are 15 residues in the CDR3. The germline V gene has CDR1 MNHNS and CDR2 SASEGT. In nucleotides, the CDR3 is TGTGCCAGCAGTGGAAAGCCAGGGCCCCAGTTAGAGGCTTTCTTT. It is translated as CASSGKPGPQLEAFF.